A single T cell receptor beta chain is shown here with its context. The assay was immunoSEQ multiplex PCR, and TCRdb's table has in-frame clones only and misses some. The repertoire holds nearly 110,000 clones, with 75% to 95% as singletons. The sample belongs to a study of OX40 agonist ivuxolimab in advanced cancers. The CDR3 has 17 amino acids. Germline CDR1 is SGHRS and CDR2 is YFSETQ. V gave up 3 bases and J gave up 0 bases, with 13 bases separating them. This TCR was recovered from an adult with an advanced solid tumor such as melanoma, head and neck, liver or kidney cancer. The sequencing here drew on CD4+ or CD8+ T cells sorted from blood, taken in a trial of the OX40 agonist ivuxolimab. The chain recombines TRBV5-1 with TRBJ2-6; D is ambiguous. The CDR3 DNA is TGCGCCAGCAGCTGGGATCAAGCTAGCTCTGGGGCCAACGTCCTGACTTTC. It is translated as CASSWDQASSGANVLTF.